A single sample is the source of the 16 T cell receptor beta chains below, sequenced in a study of blood T cell repertoires in COVID-19. Using immunoSEQ multiplex PCR, the repertoire was profiled, and TCRdb retains in-frame clones only, with some absent. The table includes 150,000 to 200,000 clones, about 87% detected once. The specimen sequenced was peripheral blood. The receptors derive from a man between 60 and 70 years old with acute or convalescent COVID-19.

The chain joins TRBV6-5 to TRBJ1-4, with 10 bases identical to TRBD1. V was clipped by 5 bases and J by 5 bases; unmatched bases: 5. From germline, CDR1 is MNHEY and CDR2 SVGAGI. The CDR3 is 15 residues long. The CDR3: CASSRRTGGNEKLFF. The CDR3 DNA sequence: TGTGCCAGCAGTCGTAGGACAGGGGGGAATGAAAAACTGTTTTTT.

This clone was detected only once. J is TRBJ2-7 and V is TRBV5-1; 12 positions match TRBD2. Germline loops: CDR1 SGHRS, CDR2 YFSETQ. The CDR3 is made up of 15 amino acids. V lost 2 bases and J lost 6; bases outside the gene matches: 6. CDR3 region: CASSLMTSGSSEQYF. The CDR3 DNA reads TGCGCCAGCAGCTTAATGACTAGCGGGAGTTCCGAGCAGTACTTC.

V and J are TRBV20-1 and TRBJ1-6; 10 positions match TRBD1. CDR3 length: 16 amino acids. CDR1 and CDR2 (germline): DFQATT, SNEGSKA (reference sequence). V shed 3 bases, J shed 7 bases, and the junction held 9 bases outside the gene matches. Here the CDR3 reads CSASSVDRGQNSPLHF. DNA of the CDR3: TGCAGTGCTAGTAGCGTCGACAGGGGGCAAAATTCACCCCTCCACTTT.

The rearrangement joins TRBV24-1 to TRBJ1-2; no firm D call. Trimming left V 4 bases short and J 7 bases short, with 12 bases between. The V gene's germline CDR1 is KGHDR and CDR2 SFDVKD. The CDR3 is 13 residues long. The CDR3 DNA reads TGTGCCACCAGTGACCGGGGTTTCGGTGGCTACACCTTC. Residues: CATSDRGFGGYTF.

V gene TRBV6-5 combines with J gene TRBJ1-1; D is ambiguous. V lost 6 bases and J lost 1, with 6 bases in between. The CDR3 is 12 residues long. The V gene's germline CDR1 is MNHEY and CDR2 SVGAGI. The CDR3 here is CASSVRNTEAFF. As DNA, the CDR3 is TGTGCCAGCAGCGTTAGGAACACTGAAGCTTTCTTT.

This sequence joins TRBV11-3 and TRBJ1-2; unclear D gene. Germline values: CDR1 SGHNT, CDR2 YENEEA. The CDR3 runs 12 residues. V was clipped by 5 bases and J by 10 bases, with 14 bases between them. CDR3 sequence reads: CASSGRSNAYTF. CDR3 bases: TGTGCCAGCAGCGGGAGATCTAATGCCTACACCTTC. The whole variable domain, filled in from reference TRBV11-3 and TRBJ1-2, reads EAGVVQSPRYKIIEKKQPVAFWCNPISGHNTLYWYLQNLGQGPELLIRYENEEAVDDSQLPKDRFSAERLKGVDSTLKIQPAELGDSAVYLCASSGRSNAYTFGSGTRLTVV.

J is TRBJ1-1 and V is TRBV4-1; D gene unclear. The CDR3 contains 12 residues. The V end was cut by 4 bases, the J end by 5 bases, with 8 bases between. Germline V gene sequence: CDR1 MGHRA, CDR2 YSYEKL. The CDR3 coding sequence is TGCGCCAGCAGCCCGGGGATGACTGAAGCTTTCTTT. Its translation: CASSPGMTEAFF.

This chain links TRBV19 with TRBJ1-2, with TRBD1 matching over 12 bases. After removal of 6 bases from V and 0 bases from J, the junction contained 5 bases not matched to a gene. CDR3 size: 16 residues. Germline V gives CDR1 LNHDA, CDR2 SQIVND (reference sequence). CDR3 in DNA: TGTGCCAGTAGCCGGGACAGGGGGCAAGCTAACTATGGCTACACCTTC. It specifies CASSRDRGQANYGYTF. Full variable domain (remainder filled in from reference TRBV19 and TRBJ1-2): DGGITQSPKYLFRKEGQNVTLSCEQNLNHDAMYWYRQDPGQGLRLIYYSQIVNDFQKGDIAEGYSVSREKKESFPLTVTSAQKNPTAFYLCASSRDRGQANYGYTFGSGTRLTVV.

The chain recombines TRBV29-1 with TRBJ1-2; the D gene is possibly TRBD1 (5 bases). The CDR3 length is 12 residues. The V gene's germline CDR1 is SQVTM and CDR2 ANQGSEA. V lost 3 bases and J 4 bases, leaving 9 bases between the germline ends. CDR3 sequence reads: CSVEDTPYGYTF. CDR3 DNA sequence: TGCAGCGTTGAGGACACCCCCTATGGCTACACCTTC. Full variable domain (missing parts from reference TRBV29-1 and TRBJ1-2): SAVISQKPSRDICQRGTSLTIQCQVDSQVTMMFWYRQQPGQSLTLIATANQGSEATYESGFVIDKFPISRPNLTFSTLTVSNMSPEDSSIYLCSVEDTPYGYTFGSGTRLTVV.

The sample holds a few counts of this clone. This chain connects TRBV5-4 to TRBJ1-1, with D perhaps matching TRBD1 (5 bases). Trimming removed 2 bases at V and 1 base at J, with 6 bases between. The CDR3 loop spans 13 amino acids. Germline values: CDR1 SGHNT, CDR2 YYREEE (reference sequence). CDR3 bases: TGTGCCAGCAGCTTCGACAGGAACACTGAAGCTTTCTTT. This gives the protein CASSFDRNTEAFF.

The chain employs TRBV5-5 and TRBJ2-2; D gene unclear. Germline lookup yields CDR1 SGHKS and CDR2 YYEKEE (reference sequence). This CDR3 has 13 amino acids. Trimming shortened V by 0 bases and J by 4 bases, and 4 bases separated the two germline ends. The CDR3 coding sequence is TGTGCCAGCAGCTTGGCGGTCACCGGGGAGCTGTTTTTT. Protein: CASSLAVTGELFF.

With respect to this clone: This CDR3 is also generated by other DNA sequences in the sample. V usage is TRBV19 and J usage is TRBJ1-1; 7 bases fit TRBD1. Germline-derived CDR1 and CDR2 are LNHDA and SQIVND (reference sequence). This CDR3 is built from 13 residues. V lost 2 bases and J lost 8; bases outside the gene matches: 5. The CDR3 sequence is CASSIMAGGEAFF. The DNA for the CDR3 is TGTGCCAGTAGTATAATGGCAGGGGGAGAAGCTTTCTTT.

V is TRBV10-1 and J is TRBJ2-7, with D perhaps matching TRBD2 (5 bases). Germline-derived CDR1 and CDR2 are WNHNN and SYGVQD (reference sequence). Trimming left V 2 bases short and J 5 bases short, with 13 bases between. This CDR3 has 14 amino acids. CDR3 residues: CASSEKEGRNEQYF. The CDR3, as DNA: TGCGCCAGCAGTGAGAAAGAGGGCCGCAACGAGCAGTACTTC.

The J gene is TRBJ1-2, the V gene TRBV4-3; 9 bases map to TRBD1. The CDR3 spans 15 residues. Trimming removed 1 base from V and 5 bases from J; junction bases left unmatched: 5. Germline V gives CDR1 LGHNA, CDR2 YSLEER. The chain's CDR3 is CASSQAGGTGYGYTF. The CDR3 nucleotides are TGCGCCAGCAGCCAAGCCGGCGGGACAGGGTATGGCTACACCTTC.

This clone was counted a single time. The V call is TRBV7-2, the J call TRBJ1-1; D unresolved. V lost 2 bases to trimming and J lost 4 bases, with 14 bases between them. Germline V gene data show CDR1 as SGHTA and CDR2 as FQGNSA. The CDR3 is 15 residues long. The DNA for the CDR3 is TGTGCCAGCAGCTTACTATGGGCCCGGGGCACTGAAGCTTTCTTT. The encoded protein is CASSLLWARGTEAFF. The full variable domain, completed using reference TRBV7-2 and TRBJ1-1, is GAGVSQSPSNKVTEKGKDVELRCDPISGHTALYWYRQSLGQGLEFLIYFQGNSAPDKSGLPSDRFSAERTGGSVSTLTIQRTQQEDSAVYLCASSLLWARGTEAFFGQGTRLTVV.

The chain joins TRBV30 to TRBJ1-5, with D maybe TRBD1 (5 bases). Trimming took off 5 bases at V and 6 bases at J, with 17 bases between the two ends. Germline assignment: CDR1 GTSNPN and CDR2 SVGIG (reference sequence). This CDR3 is built from 14 residues. The DNA for the CDR3 is TGTGCCTGGGAGGCGACGGGGGAGGGTCAGCCCCAGCATTTT. It yields the protein CAWEATGEGQPQHF.